This T cell receptor (beta chain) came from a study of blood T cell repertoires in COVID-19. About the study: Acute and convalescent COVID-19 specimens originated in the United States, Italy and Spain. PBMCs, B-cell-depleted T cells, or T cells provided the cDNA or gDNA that made up the material.

Methods used by the authors: Estimated nucleated cell counts came from reference gene primer amplification. The method was immunoSEQ multiplex PCR; TCRdb's version includes in-frame clones alone and lacks a portion of them. The DNA was the basis for D and trimming; V, J and clone size are from that table. The sample consists of 200,000 or so clones, about 91% of them appearing once. V dropped 1 base and J dropped 2 bases, with 11 bases sitting between them. CDR3 length equals 15 residues. CDR1 and CDR2 (germline): SEHNR, FQNEAQ (reference sequence). The specimen sequenced was PBMCs or T cells enriched from blood (not recorded which). The receptor was isolated from a woman aged 40-49 years with acute COVID-19. V and J are TRBV7-9 and TRBJ2-5; tentatively, D is TRBD1 (6 bases). The CDR3 region has the DNA TGTGCCAGCAGCTTAGGGGGGCCCAAGCAAGAGACCCAGTACTTC. Protein sequence: CASSLGGPKQETQYF.